Shown below are 2 T cell receptor beta chains from a single sample sequenced in a study of T cells after yellow fever vaccination (dated by TCRdb to the late 2010s). The library was made by 5' RACE. Sequencer: Illumina NovaSeq 6000. Through fastp at Q25 and MiXCR, TCRdb rebuilt clones from the public reads, retaining in-frame beta chains. Each entry is one CDR3 protein sequence, shown with its most common DNA and genes. The sample yields some 300,000 distinct CDR3 sequences; roughly 10% were counted once. Jointly, the top ten make up over 3% of the sample. The treatment or condition label corresponds to: live attenuated yellow fever vaccine strain. The sequencing here drew on CD4+ T cells sorted from PBMCs, taken 45 days after the yellow fever booster vaccination. These receptors originate from a man between 18 and 35 years old who received the YFV17D yellow fever vaccine.

CDR3 sequence (DNA): TGCGCCAGCAGCCAACCACAGGGTATGGAAACTGAAGCTTTCTTT. Protein: CASSQPQGMETEAFF. The chain combines TRBV4-1 with TRBJ1-1; D may be TRBD1 (6 bases). V gave up 2 bases and J gave up 5 bases, with 15 bases separating them. In germline, CDR1 is MGHRA, CDR2 YSYEKL. The CDR3 contains 15 residues.

This clonotype has a count of ten or more. V is TRBV7-8 and J is TRBJ1-2; 10 bases line up with TRBD1. CDR3 length: 15 residues. Germline trimming cut 1 base from V and 7 bases from J; bases unmatched to any gene: 6. Germline CDR1 SGHVS, CDR2 FQNEAQ. CDR3 DNA: TGTGCCAGCAGCTTAGGGGACAGGGGATCCCTTGGCTACACCTTC. As protein: CASSLGDRGSLGYTF.